Following are 26 T cell receptor beta chains from one sample sequenced in a study of blood T cells in healthy people across ages. With a J-beta primer mix and a sample-barcoded 5' primer, a second PCR ran about 7 to 12 cycles. TCRdb redid the calling of the 5' RACE reads with MiXCR, one entry per CDR3 protein. The sample consists of approximately 290,000 distinct CDR3 sequences, roughly 26% of them appearing once. Sequencing used blood. The receptor source for this set is a woman in her seventies in good health.

The chain is built from TRBV4-2 and TRBJ2-5, with D perhaps matching TRBD1 (5 bases). This CDR3 comprises 18 residues. Per the germline V gene, CDR1 is LGHNA and CDR2 is YNFKEQ. V lost 0 bases and J 5 bases, leaving 22 bases between the germline ends. The CDR3 region is CASSQEWATVSPRETQYF. CDR3 bases: TGTGCCAGCAGCCAAGAGTGGGCGACAGTGTCCCCAAGGGAGACCCAGTACTTC.

This clonotype was counted between two and nine times. The rearrangement links TRBV10-3 to TRBJ2-7; D perhaps matches TRBD1 (6 bases). Trimming shortened V by 5 bases and J by 2 bases, and 13 bases separated the two germline ends. Germline V gives CDR1 ENHRY, CDR2 SYGVKD. The CDR3 contains 14 residues. The CDR3 protein is CAISYRVGTYEQYF. Written as DNA, the CDR3 is TGTGCCATCAGTTACAGGGTGGGGACCTACGAGCAGTACTTC.

The rearrangement joins TRBV11-2 to TRBJ2-1; TRBD2 is a possible D gene (6 bases). Germline V gives CDR1 SGHAT, CDR2 FQNNGV. V dropped 2 bases and J dropped 11 bases, with 16 bases sitting between them. The CDR3 is 14 residues long. The CDR3 sequence is CASSLRSAGTQQFF. The DNA for the CDR3 is TGTGCCAGCAGCTTAAGATCGGCGGGGACTCAGCAGTTCTTC.

This clonotype came up a few times. The chain is built from TRBV5-1 and TRBJ2-5; 9 positions agree with TRBD1. The CDR3 totals 15 residues. In germline, CDR1 is SGHRS, CDR2 YFSETQ. The ends lost 0 bases at V and 4 bases at J; junction bases unmatched: 4. The CDR3 spells CASSLDPGQGETQYF. CDR3 nucleotides: TGCGCCAGCAGCTTGGATCCGGGACAGGGAGAGACCCAGTACTTC.

This clonotype was detected only a few times. One end of the junction is discordant with germline, which a read error may explain. The chain recombines TRBV18 with TRBJ1-3; D possibly corresponds to TRBD1 (6 bases). This CDR3 region has 15 residues. Germline CDR1 reads KGHSH; CDR2 reads LQKENI. CDR3 DNA sequence: TGTGCCGGCTCCCCACAGGGATCTTCTGGAAACACCATATATTTT. Its protein is CAGSPQGSSGNTIYF.

This chain connects TRBV2 to TRBJ2-7, with TRBD2 matching over 7 bases. V gave up 8 bases and J gave up 4 bases; unmatched junction bases: 11. The CDR3 is 14 amino acids. CDR1 and CDR2 (germline): SNHLY, FYNNEI. Here the CDR3 reads CASSLLRAGYEQYF. The CDR3 nucleotides read TGTGCCAGCTCCCTCCTACGAGCGGGGTACGAGCAGTACTTC.

The chain joins TRBV3-1 to TRBJ2-1; the D gene is possibly TRBD2 (5 bases). CDR3 size: 14 residues. Germline V gene data show CDR1 as LGHDT and CDR2 as YNNKEL (reference sequence). Trimming removed 4 bases at V and 9 bases at J, with 16 bases between. The CDR3 bases are TGTGCCAGCAGCCGCCGGACTGGAGGAGGTGAGCAGTTCTTC. Protein: CASSRRTGGGEQFF.

To note about this clonotype: Just one base apart from a much larger clone, this may be a read error. V usage is TRBV29-1 and J usage is TRBJ2-5; either TRBD1 or TRBD2 may fit D (5 bases each). CDR3 length: 14 residues. Germline V gene lookup returns CDR1 SQVTM and CDR2 ANQGSEA. Here the CDR3 DNA reads TGCAGCGTTAGCCCACCGGGACGGAGAGAGGCCCAGTACTTC. It encodes CSVSPPGRREAQYF.

This clonotype occurred a few times. The gene calls are TRBV5-6 and TRBJ2-5; D is unclear. The CDR3 length is 13 residues. CDR1 is SGHDT, CDR2 YYEEEE, per germline. With 0 bases removed from V and 2 bases from J, the gap between germline ends came to 5 bases. CDR3 nucleotide sequence: TGTGCCAGCAGCTTGGTCCAGCAAGAGACCCAGTACTTC. It encodes CASSLVQQETQYF.

J is TRBJ1-6 and V is TRBV13, with a possible D match to TRBD1 (5 bases). Trimming left V 1 base short and J 10 bases short, with 17 bases between. This CDR3 region has 16 residues. Germline assignment: CDR1 PRHDT and CDR2 FYEKMQ (reference sequence). For the CDR3, the DNA is TGTGCCAGCAGCTTAGCTCCCCAGGGTAGCGGATCACCCCTCCACTTT. Translating it yields CASSLAPQGSGSPLHF.

This clonotype was seen ten or more times. The chain employs TRBV20-1 and TRBJ2-1; no reliable D call. The CDR3 extends over 15 amino acids. Germline assignment: CDR1 DFQATT and CDR2 SNEGSKA (reference sequence). Trimming pared 6 bases from V and 0 bases from J, leaving 15 bases between. The CDR3 DNA follows: TGCAGTGCCGCGAAACTGGGGAACTCCTACAATGAGCAGTTCTTC. Translating gives CSAAKLGNSYNEQFF.

Turning to this clonotype: This likely comes from a read error, as the CDR3 has no conserved phenylalanine or tryptophan at its end. This chain joins TRBV7-2 and TRBJ1-4; D is ambiguous. Germline CDR1 and CDR2: SGHTA and FQGNSA. The CDR3 totals 14 residues. Trimming removed 6 bases at V and 1 base at J, with 9 bases between. CDR3 amino acids: CASSAALTNEKLFS. CDR3 coding DNA: TGTGCCAGCAGTGCCGCGCTAACTAATGAAAAACTGTTTTCT.

The V gene is TRBV20-1, the J gene TRBJ2-5; D possibly corresponds to TRBD2 (6 bases). V was clipped by 3 bases and J by 1 base, with 18 bases between them. This CDR3 is 16 amino acids long. Germline loops: CDR1 DFQATT, CDR2 SNEGSKA (reference sequence). The CDR3 DNA reads TGCAGTGCTAGCGTCGGGGACTCGGGTTTCCAAGAGACCCAGTACTTC. As protein: CSASVGDSGFQETQYF.

The CDR3 is CASSAGPLLYNEQFF. CDR3 DNA: TGTGCCAGCAGCGCGGGACCTCTCCTCTACAATGAGCAGTTCTTC. V usage is TRBV27 and J usage is TRBJ2-1, with D perhaps TRBD2 (6 bases). V dropped 6 bases and J dropped 3 bases, with 15 bases sitting between them. Germline-derived CDR1 and CDR2 are MNHEY and SMNVEV (reference sequence). The CDR3 extends over 15 amino acids.

By share of the sample, this clonotype is medium-sized. The V and J genes are TRBV20-1 and TRBJ2-7, with 12 bases fitting TRBD2. The V gene end was trimmed by 1 base and the J gene end by 2 bases; junction bases not matched to a gene: 3. This CDR3 is built from 15 residues. Germline V gene lookup returns CDR1 DFQATT and CDR2 SNEGSKA (reference sequence). The CDR3 nucleotides read TGCAGTGCTAGAGCCCGACTAGCGGGAGCCTACGAGCAGTACTTC. Encoded protein: CSARARLAGAYEQYF.

The chain carries TRBV28 and TRBJ2-1; D might be TRBD2 (5 bases). Germline lookup yields CDR1 MDHEN and CDR2 SYDVKM. The CDR3 totals 16 residues. Trimming cost V 5 bases and J 0 bases, with 14 bases left between them. The CDR3 here is CASSAWTASSYNEQFF. The DNA for the CDR3 is TGTGCCAGCAGTGCGTGGACTGCTAGCTCCTACAATGAGCAGTTCTTC.

This clonotype was picked up many times. This chain uses TRBV7-9 with TRBJ2-7; D is perhaps TRBD1 (6 bases). The CDR3 spans 14 residues. V was cut by 4 bases and J by 3 bases, with 13 bases left in between. Germline V CDR1 and CDR2: SEHNR, FQNEAQ (reference sequence). CDR3 in amino acids: CASSSDRPVYEQYF. The CDR3 DNA reads TGTGCCAGCAGCTCTGACAGGCCCGTCTACGAGCAGTACTTC.

V is TRBV7-3 and J is TRBJ2-1; tentatively, D is TRBD2 (5 bases). Trimming took 5 bases from V and 5 from J, leaving 13 bases between them. Germline V gene data show CDR1 as SGHTA and CDR2 as FQGTGA. This CDR3 contains 14 residues. CDR3 bases: TGTGCCAGCAGCGCCACTACAGCGGACAATGAGCAGTTCTTC. This sequence encodes CASSATTADNEQFF.

The CDR3 loop reads CASSPWSTDTQYF. The CDR3 region has the DNA TGTGCCAGCAGCCCATGGAGCACAGATACGCAGTATTTT. V usage is TRBV7-8 and J usage is TRBJ2-3, with D unclear. Germline V lookup: CDR1 SGHVS, CDR2 FQNEAQ. CDR3 size: 13 residues. With 5 bases removed from V and 0 bases from J, the gap between germline ends came to 6 bases. Full variable domain (outside the CDR3, taken from reference TRBV7-8 and TRBJ2-3): GAGVSQSPRYKVAKRGQDVALRCDPISGHVSLFWYQQALGQGPEFLTYFQNEAQLDKSGLPSDRFFAERPEGSVSTLKIQRTQQEDSAVYLCASSPWSTDTQYFGPGTRLTVL.

In this sample, this clonotype turned up a few times. The chain employs TRBV3-1 and TRBJ2-2; TRBD1 matches 9 bases. The CDR3 length is 16 residues. The junction had 6 bases not matched to a gene; V was cut back by 5 bases and J by 2 bases. Germline values: CDR1 LGHDT, CDR2 YNNKEL (reference sequence). The CDR3 protein is CASSKRTGANTGELFF. CDR3 sequence (DNA): TGTGCCAGCAGCAAGAGGACAGGGGCCAACACCGGGGAGCTGTTTTTT.

This clonotype has a count of ten or more. The rearrangement links TRBV10-3 to TRBJ2-5; TRBD1 matches 9 bases. Looked up from germline, CDR1 is ENHRY and CDR2 is SYGVKD. Trimming took 10 bases from V and 2 from J; bases not matched to a gene: 11. The length of the CDR3 is 15 residues. The CDR3 loop reads CASSGQGATQETQYF. DNA for the CDR3: TGTGCCAGCTCGGGACAGGGAGCTACTCAAGAGACCCAGTACTTC.

This clonotype came up a few times. The J gene is TRBJ2-2, the V gene TRBV6-5, with 10 bases fitting TRBD2. Germline-derived CDR1 and CDR2 are MNHEY and SVGAGI. V lost 2 bases, J lost 1 base, and 1 base stayed unmatched. The CDR3 loop spans 16 amino acids. DNA for the CDR3: TGTGCCAGCAGTTACATAGCGGGAGGGAACACCGGGGAGCTGTTTTTT. Amino acids: CASSYIAGGNTGELFF.

This clonotype was found a few times. The chain has TRBV20-1 and TRBJ2-1; D is unclear. CDR1 DFQATT and CDR2 SNEGSKA come from the germline V gene (reference sequence). V dropped 3 bases and J dropped 0 bases, with 9 bases sitting between them. The CDR3 contains 14 residues. The CDR3: CSASLPSSYNEQFF. The CDR3 DNA reads as TGCAGTGCTAGCCTACCGAGCTCCTACAATGAGCAGTTCTTC.

The chain is built from TRBV20-1 and TRBJ2-5, with TRBD2 matching 10 bases. From germline, CDR1 is DFQATT and CDR2 SNEGSKA (reference sequence). This CDR3 contains 12 residues. The ends lost 6 bases at V and 12 bases at J; junction bases unmatched: 10. CDR3 coding DNA: TGCAGTGCCTTAGGACTAGCGGATTACGAGTACTTC. Translating gives CSALGLADYEYF.

This clonotype has just a few counts. The J gene is TRBJ2-4, the V gene TRBV3-1; 8 nucleotides match TRBD1. This CDR3 is built from 14 residues. Germline V gene lookup returns CDR1 LGHDT and CDR2 YNNKEL (reference sequence). V lost 2 bases, J lost 9 bases, and 6 bases stayed unmatched. The CDR3 here is CASSQTGQGGIQYF. Here the CDR3 DNA reads TGTGCCAGCAGCCAAACAGGACAGGGAGGCATTCAGTACTTC.

In its sample, this clonotype was seen a few times. The genes are TRBV3-1 and TRBJ2-4; 8 bases are a match to TRBD1. Germline V gene lookup returns CDR1 LGHDT and CDR2 YNNKEL (reference sequence). With 4 bases clipped from V and 0 bases from J, the junction kept 14 bases outside the gene matches. The CDR3 length is 19 residues. This chain's CDR3 is CASSPQGTGIKLAKNIQYF. The CDR3 nucleotides are TGTGCCAGCAGCCCCCAGGGGACAGGAATTAAGCTAGCCAAAAACATTCAGTACTTC.